One and the same sample provided the 23 T cell receptor beta chains below, sequenced in a study of blood T cell repertoires in COVID-19. TCRdb's table, derived via immunoSEQ multiplex PCR, lists solely in-frame clones and lacks some. Of fewer than 120,000 clones in the sample, roughly 82% were seen once. Sample: peripheral blood. These receptors came from a woman aged 55-69 years with acute or convalescent COVID-19.

This clone was found once. The rearrangement joins TRBV27 to TRBJ2-6; D gene ambiguous. Germline CDR1 MNHEY, CDR2 SMNVEV (reference sequence). The length of the CDR3 is 15 residues. Trimming cost V 2 bases and J 2 bases, with 7 bases left between them. CDR3: CASSLGRTGANVLTF. CDR3 coding DNA: TGTGCCAGCAGTTTAGGGCGCACTGGGGCCAACGTCCTGACTTTC.

The chain recombines TRBV12-3 or TRBV12-4 with TRBJ1-4; possibly TRBD1 for D (6 bases). Trimming shortened V by 3 bases and J by 6 bases, and 8 bases separated the two germline ends. The length of the CDR3 is 13 residues. CDR3 sequence (DNA): TGTGCCAGCAGTTTCCCAGGGGATGAAAAACTGTTTTTT. Protein: CASSFPGDEKLFF.

Regarding this clone: Compared with germline, one end of the junction differs, possibly owing to a read error. The V call is TRBV7-8, the J call TRBJ2-7; a weak D match, TRBD2 (6 bases). Germline CDR1 SGHVS, CDR2 FQNEAQ. This CDR3 region has 13 residues. DNA for the CDR3: TGTGCCAGCAGCTTAGCTAGTACGGCTAGCGCAAGCTTC. Residues: CASSLASTASASF.

This clone was counted only a few times. J is TRBJ1-5 and V is TRBV28, with D hard to call. The CDR3 extends over 15 amino acids. Germline assignment: CDR1 MDHEN and CDR2 SYDVKM. V gave up 3 bases and J gave up 1 base, with 10 bases separating them. CDR3 sequence reads: CASSFGRGSNQPQHF. CDR3 coding DNA: TGTGCCAGCAGTTTCGGGCGGGGAAGCAATCAGCCCCAGCATTTT.

The V and J genes are TRBV7-8 and TRBJ2-7, with D maybe TRBD2 (6 bases). The CDR3 runs 14 residues. V dropped 1 base and J dropped 5 bases, with 12 bases sitting between them. The germline CDR1 and CDR2 sequences are SGHVS and FQNEAQ. The CDR3 here is CASSLVGGSHEQYF. The CDR3 bases are TGTGCCAGCAGCTTAGTCGGGGGTTCCCACGAGCAGTACTTC.

This sequence joins TRBV9 and TRBJ2-2; maybe TRBD2 (5 bases). Trimming cost V 0 bases and J 4 bases, with 7 bases left between them. CDR3 length: 14 amino acids. Germline V gene data show CDR1 as SGDLS and CDR2 as YYNGEE. CDR3 loop: CASSVGGSTGELFF. The CDR3 bases are TGTGCCAGCAGCGTAGGTGGGAGCACCGGGGAGCTGTTTTTT.

A few counts support this clone. The V call is TRBV6-6, the J call TRBJ1-2; D may be TRBD1 (6 bases). Germline CDR1 is MNHNY and CDR2 is SVGAGI (reference sequence). This CDR3 has 14 amino acids. V was shortened by 2 bases and J by 7 bases, with 14 bases between the two germline ends. As DNA, the CDR3 is TGTGCCAGCAGTTACCATCAGGGGTCGGGTGGCTACACCTTC. Translating gives CASSYHQGSGGYTF.

V is TRBV2 and J is TRBJ2-4; TRBD2 is a possible D gene (5 bases). Germline lookup yields CDR1 SNHLY and CDR2 FYNNEI. The CDR3 has 13 residues. V lost 6 bases, J lost 7 bases, and 13 bases lay in between. CDR3 bases: TGTGCCAGCAGGGGAGAGGTTATGAACATTCAGTACTTC. It translates to CASRGEVMNIQYF.

The chain carries TRBV11-3 and TRBJ2-1, with D possibly TRBD2 on 5 matching bases. Germline V CDR1 and CDR2: SGHNT, YENEEA. The V and J ends lost 5 bases and 0 bases respectively, with 11 bases between them. The CDR3 runs 15 residues. DNA for the CDR3: TGTGCCAGCAGCCCCCCACGGGGCTCCTACAATGAGCAGTTCTTC. Its protein is CASSPPRGSYNEQFF. The whole variable domain, filled in from reference TRBV11-3 and TRBJ2-1, reads EAGVVQSPRYKIIEKKQPVAFWCNPISGHNTLYWYLQNLGQGPELLIRYENEEAVDDSQLPKDRFSAERLKGVDSTLKIQPAELGDSAVYLCASSPPRGSYNEQFFGPGTRLTVL.

The chain links TRBV9 to TRBJ1-4; perhaps TRBD1 as D (6 bases). CDR3 length: 15 amino acids. Germline lookup yields CDR1 SGDLS and CDR2 YYNGEE. V lost 4 bases to trimming and J lost 7 bases, with 17 bases between them. For the CDR3, the DNA is TGTGCCAGCAGCTTTAGGGGGGGTGCGGGTGAAAAACTGTTTTTT. This translates into CASSFRGGAGEKLFF.

This chain uses TRBV6-5 with TRBJ1-1; D unclear. Trimming shortened V by 7 bases and J by 0 bases, and 9 bases separated the two germline ends. The CDR3 has 13 residues. Per germline, CDR1 MNHEY and CDR2 SVGAGI. The DNA for the CDR3 is TGTGCCAGCAACGCGCATTTGAACACTGAAGCTTTCTTT. This translates into CASNAHLNTEAFF.

The J gene is TRBJ2-1, the V gene TRBV28, with 10 bases lining up with TRBD2. Germline V gene sequence: CDR1 MDHEN, CDR2 SYDVKM. The junction had 6 bases not matched to a gene; V was cut back by 9 bases and J by 7 bases. The CDR3 extends over 13 amino acids. Here the CDR3 reads CASYSGGSNEQFF. The DNA for the CDR3 is TGTGCCAGTTATAGCGGGGGGTCGAATGAGCAGTTCTTC.

V is TRBV7-2 and J is TRBJ2-2, with 8 bases lining up with TRBD2. There are 18 residues in the CDR3. Germline lookup yields CDR1 SGHTA and CDR2 FQGNSA. Trimming cost V 5 bases and J 4 bases; bases outside gene matches: 15. DNA of the CDR3: TGTGCCAGCAGCAAGCCGGGCCGGGGGGGCGCAAGCACCGGGGAGCTGTTTTTT. Protein product: CASSKPGRGGASTGELFF. The full variable domain, rest sourced from reference TRBV7-2 and TRBJ2-2, is GAGVSQSPSNKVTEKGKDVELRCDPISGHTALYWYRQSLGQGLEFLIYFQGNSAPDKSGLPSDRFSAERTGGSVSTLTIQRTQQEDSAVYLCASSKPGRGGASTGELFFGEGSRLTVL.

The chain is built from TRBV29-1 and TRBJ1-2, with D hard to call. V lost 5 bases and J 4 bases, leaving 14 bases between the germline ends. This CDR3 spans 13 amino acids. CDR1 is SQVTM and CDR2 is ANQGSEA in the germline V gene. The CDR3 spells CSVYEEASYGYTF. The CDR3 DNA reads as TGCAGCGTTTACGAGGAAGCATCCTATGGCTACACCTTC.

This clone was observed a single time. This chain joins TRBV3-1 (or the pseudogene TRBV3-2) and TRBJ2-3, with 9 bases lining up with TRBD2. Looked up from germline, CDR1 is LGHDT and CDR2 is YNNKEL (reference sequence). The CDR3 totals 15 residues. The J segment lost 4 bases and the V segment lost 5 bases, leaving 7 bases of the junction unmatched. CDR3 loop: CASSYSGGLPDTQYF. The CDR3 bases are TGTGCCAGCAGCTATAGCGGGGGCTTACCAGATACGCAGTATTTT.

This chain links TRBV7-2 with TRBJ2-3; 10 bases match TRBD2. CDR3 length: 15 amino acids. V dropped 5 bases and J dropped 5; count of bases not matched to a gene: 7. The V gene's germline CDR1 is SGHTA and CDR2 FQGNSA. CDR3 residues: CASSHQSGGGDTQYF. The DNA for the CDR3 is TGTGCCAGCAGCCATCAAAGCGGGGGGGGAGATACGCAGTATTTT.

The V gene is TRBV3-1 (or the pseudogene TRBV3-2), the J gene TRBJ2-3; 7 bases agree with TRBD2. The CDR3 runs 16 residues. Germline V lookup: CDR1 LGHDT, CDR2 YNNKEL (reference sequence). The J segment lost 2 bases and the V segment lost 0 bases, leaving 5 bases of the junction unmatched. DNA of the CDR3: TGTGCCAGCAGCCAAGACGCTGGGGGGGACACAGATACGCAGTATTTT. This translates into CASSQDAGGDTDTQYF.

The chain has TRBV10-3 and TRBJ2-3; TRBD2 aligns across 9 bases. Germline trimming cut 0 bases from V and 1 base from J; bases unmatched to any gene: 5. Germline V lookup: CDR1 ENHRY, CDR2 SYGVKD. The CDR3 totals 17 residues. CDR3 nucleotide sequence: TGTGCCATCAGTGAGTCAGGGGCGGGGGGGCGCACAGATACGCAGTATTTT. Protein: CAISESGAGGRTDTQYF.

This clone was seen just once. The chain recombines TRBV19 with TRBJ2-2; D perhaps matches TRBD1 (6 bases). This CDR3 comprises 16 residues. The germline CDR1 and CDR2 sequences are LNHDA and SQIVND (reference sequence). V was shortened by 6 bases and J by 4 bases, with 18 bases between the two germline ends. The CDR3 sequence: CASRAFGEGGTGELFF. The CDR3 DNA reads as TGTGCCAGTAGGGCCTTCGGGGAAGGGGGCACCGGGGAGCTGTTTTTT. The full variable domain, with the rest looked up from reference TRBV19 and TRBJ2-2, is DGGITQSPKYLFRKEGQNVTLSCEQNLNHDAMYWYRQDPGQGLRLIYYSQIVNDFQKGDIAEGYSVSREKKESFPLTVTSAQKNPTAFYLCASRAFGEGGTGELFFGEGSRLTVL.

The chain couples TRBV4-3 to TRBJ1-2; D perhaps matches TRBD1 (5 bases). The CDR3 contains 14 residues. V lost 1 base, J lost 6 bases, and 12 bases lay in between. Germline loops: CDR1 LGHNA, CDR2 YSLEER. CDR3 sequence: CASSQVLGVNGYTF. The CDR3 coding sequence is TGCGCCAGCAGCCAAGTGTTAGGGGTTAATGGCTACACCTTC.

V is TRBV5-4 and J is TRBJ1-3; 9 bases are shared with TRBD1. With V trimmed by 4 bases and J by 0 bases, 5 bases remained unmatched. Germline V gene data show CDR1 as SGHNT and CDR2 as YYREEE (reference sequence). The CDR3 is 16 amino acids. The CDR3 region has the DNA TGTGCCAGCAGCGGGGGACAGGGATACTCTGGAAACACCATATATTTT. It specifies CASSGGQGYSGNTIYF.

The chain couples TRBV19 to TRBJ1-4, with D unclear. CDR3 length: 16 residues. V lost 3 bases, J lost 5 bases, and 16 bases lay in between. Germline assignment: CDR1 LNHDA and CDR2 SQIVND (reference sequence). CDR3 bases: TGTGCCAGTAGTATGGGGAGATCACGCTCAAATGAAAAACTGTTTTTT. Translating it yields CASSMGRSRSNEKLFF.

The rearrangement joins TRBV5-4 to TRBJ2-2, with TRBD1 as a possible D gene (6 bases). Germline V CDR1 and CDR2: SGHNT, YYREEE (reference sequence). V shed 4 bases and J shed 4 bases, with 14 bases lying between them. The CDR3 has 15 residues. The CDR3 DNA follows: TGTGCCAGCAGCCTCGCAATACAGGGCACCGGGGAGCTGTTTTTT. Protein: CASSLAIQGTGELFF.